The source of this TCR beta chain is a study of blood T cells in healthy people across ages. This clonotype appeared once. Next came a second PCR, run for about 6 to 12 cycles, which used a sample-barcoded 5' primer along with a J-beta primer mix. MiXCR was run by TCRdb on the 5' RACE reads, yielding one entry per CDR3 protein. In the table there are 700,000 to 950,000 distinct CDR3 sequences, around 46% of which are singletons. V shed 5 bases and J 7 bases; nucleotides not matched to a gene: 8. Germline lookup yields CDR1 SEHNR and CDR2 FQNEAQ (reference sequence). The CDR3 runs to 14 residues. V and J are TRBV7-9 and TRBJ2-5; 9 nucleotides match TRBD2. This receptor was taken from a woman between 55 and 75 years old in good health. Sample: blood. For the CDR3, the DNA is TGTGCCAGCAGCCCTAGCGGGGTAGTGGGGACCCAGTACTTC. Protein product: CASSPSGVVGTQYF.